This entry lists 25 T cell receptor beta chains sequenced from one sample in a study of blood T cell repertoires in COVID-19. The table came from immunoSEQ multiplex PCR; TCRdb's copy has only in-frame clones and leaves some out. The table shows some 78,000 clones, with roughly 91% occurring only once. The source material was peripheral blood. The receptors come from a woman aged 45-65 years in a cohort sampled during active COVID-19.

J is TRBJ1-1 and V is TRBV30, with D possibly being TRBD1 (5 bases). V was trimmed by 2 bases and J by 2 bases, leaving 9 bases between them. The germline V gene has CDR1 GTSNPN and CDR2 SVGIG (reference sequence). CDR3 length: 13 amino acids. CDR3 protein: CAWSPQGNTEAFF. Here the CDR3 DNA reads TGTGCCTGGAGTCCCCAGGGAAACACTGAAGCTTTCTTT.

The rearrangement links TRBV9 to TRBJ2-7, with 9 bases aligning to TRBD2. CDR3 length: 15 amino acids. J gave up 4 bases and V 0 bases, and 5 bases lay outside the gene matches. Germline V CDR1 and CDR2: SGDLS, YYNGEE. As DNA, the CDR3 is TGTGCCAGCAGCGTAGGTTGGACTAGCGCGTACGAGCAGTACTTC. As protein: CASSVGWTSAYEQYF. Supplemented by reference TRBV9 and TRBJ2-7, the full variable domain reads DSGVTQTPKHLITATGQRVTLRCSPRSGDLSVYWYQQSLDQGLQFLIQYYNGEERAKGNILERFSAQQFPDLHSELNLSSLELGDSALYFCASSVGWTSAYEQYFGPGTRLTVT.

V is TRBV15 and J is TRBJ2-5; D perhaps matches TRBD2 (6 bases). V was pared by 0 bases and J by 4 bases, with 12 bases between. Germline loops: CDR1 LNHNV, CDR2 YYDKDF (reference sequence). This CDR3 comprises 15 residues. CDR3 loop: CATSRDPGAGETQYF. The CDR3 nucleotides are TGTGCCACCAGCAGAGATCCCGGAGCGGGAGAGACCCAGTACTTC.

This clone was observed a handful of times. CDR3 sequence reads: CASSFGQGSYEQYF. The CDR3 DNA reads as TGCGCCAGCAGCTTTGGCCAGGGGTCTTACGAGCAGTACTTC. The J gene is TRBJ2-7, the V gene TRBV5-1, with D perhaps matching TRBD1 (6 bases). Germline CDR1 is SGHRS and CDR2 is YFSETQ. Trimming cost V 2 bases and J 4 bases, with 13 bases left between them. The CDR3 is 14 residues long.

The chain links TRBV5-1 to TRBJ2-7; 10 nucleotides agree with TRBD2. In germline, CDR1 is SGHRS, CDR2 YFSETQ. V trimming: 3 bases; J trimming: 0 bases; junction bases outside the gene matches: 3. CDR3 size: 15 residues. The CDR3 DNA reads TGCGCCAGCAGCTGGGTAGCGGGAGGCTCCTACGAGCAGTACTTC. Encoded protein: CASSWVAGGSYEQYF.

This clone was observed a few times. The V call is TRBV20-1, the J call TRBJ1-5, with D possibly being TRBD1 (5 bases). V dropped 3 bases and J dropped 7 bases, with 19 bases sitting between them. Looked up from germline, CDR1 is DFQATT and CDR2 is SNEGSKA (reference sequence). This CDR3 has 15 amino acids. Here the CDR3 DNA reads TGCAGTGCTAGTGCCTACCGGGACTCCAGGCAGCCCCAGCATTTT. Amino acids: CSASAYRDSRQPQHF.

The V call is TRBV15, the J call TRBJ1-1, with D possibly being TRBD1 (5 bases). Trimming left V 3 bases short and J 3 bases short, with 14 bases between. This CDR3 comprises 15 residues. CDR1 and CDR2 (germline): LNHNV, YYDKDF (reference sequence). The CDR3 coding sequence is TGTGCCACCAGCAGCCCAAGGACATTCTACACTGAAGCTTTCTTT. Its translation is CATSSPRTFYTEAFF.

Concerning this clone itself: Other DNA sequences in this sample translate to the same CDR3. The chain uses TRBV27 and TRBJ1-1; D perhaps matches TRBD1 (5 bases). The CDR3 contains 14 residues. Germline lookup yields CDR1 MNHEY and CDR2 SMNVEV (reference sequence). The ends were cut back, 3 bases at V and 0 bases at J, with 8 bases in the middle. The CDR3 region has the DNA TGTGCCAGCAGTTTCAGGGCACTGAACACTGAAGCTTTCTTT. Translation gives CASSFRALNTEAFF.

This clone was recorded once. The rearrangement uses TRBV7-9 and TRBJ2-3, with D uncertain. Germline CDR1 SEHNR, CDR2 FQNEAQ (reference sequence). The CDR3 consists of 14 residues. The ends were cut back, 5 bases at V and 4 bases at J, with 13 bases in the middle. CDR3 amino acids: CASSALGRPDTQYF. The CDR3 DNA reads TGTGCCAGCAGCGCCCTGGGCCGCCCAGATACGCAGTATTTT.

The table lists this clone with a few counts. The chain links TRBV7-3 to TRBJ1-6; TRBD1 aligns across 7 bases. With 5 bases clipped from V and 10 bases from J, the junction kept 8 bases outside the gene matches. This CDR3 has 14 residues. Germline loops: CDR1 SGHTA, CDR2 FQGTGA. DNA for the CDR3: TGTGCCAGCAGCCAGGTGCAGGGGGAATCACCCCTCCACTTT. It yields the protein CASSQVQGESPLHF.

This rearrangement joins TRBV29-1 to TRBJ1-2; perhaps TRBD1 as D (5 bases). The germline V gene has CDR1 SQVTM and CDR2 ANQGSEA. V lost 6 bases, J lost 2 bases, and 13 bases lay in between. CDR3 size: 13 residues. The CDR3 loop is CSVGVGSNYGYTF. The CDR3 coding sequence is TGCAGCGTAGGGGTGGGTTCCAACTATGGCTACACCTTC.

The chain joins TRBV30 to TRBJ1-2; D perhaps matches TRBD1 (5 bases). The CDR3 is 13 amino acids. The V gene lost 3 bases and the J gene lost 0 bases, with 8 bases spanning the gap. CDR1 is GTSNPN, CDR2 SVGIG, per germline (reference sequence). CDR3 loop: CAWRTAANYGYTF. The CDR3 nucleotides read TGTGCCTGGAGGACAGCCGCTAACTATGGCTACACCTTC.

The chain carries TRBV5-8 and TRBJ2-4; tentatively, D is TRBD1 (6 bases). This CDR3 has 18 residues. Germline values: CDR1 SGHTS, CDR2 YDEGEE. Trimming stripped 5 bases from V and 1 base from J, with 22 bases between. The CDR3 region has the DNA TGTGCCAGCAGGAACGGCTTAGGGATGGGGGCGGCCAAAAACATTCAGTACTTC. Translating it yields CASRNGLGMGAAKNIQYF.

V and J are TRBV27 and TRBJ2-1; possibly TRBD1 for D (5 bases). Germline V CDR1 and CDR2: MNHEY, SMNVEV (reference sequence). The CDR3 sequence is 12 residues long. V dropped 3 bases and J dropped 11 bases, with 11 bases sitting between them. The CDR3 region has the DNA TGTGCCAGCAGTTTGGCAGGGTGGAAGCAGTTCTTC. Translated, it gives CASSLAGWKQFF.

This clone was seen only once. The V gene is TRBV18, the J gene TRBJ1-2; the match to TRBD1 covers 7 bases. Germline CDR1 is KGHSH and CDR2 is LQKENI. The CDR3 totals 15 residues. After removal of 5 bases from V and 7 bases from J, the junction contained 13 bases not matched to a gene. CDR3 region: CASSSTTGRAGGYTF. The DNA of the CDR3 is TGTGCCAGCTCATCGACGACAGGGCGAGCGGGTGGCTACACCTTC.

This chain connects TRBV9 to TRBJ2-1; TRBD2 matches at 11 bases. This CDR3 spans 18 amino acids. Germline V gives CDR1 SGDLS, CDR2 YYNGEE. Germline trimming cut 0 bases from V and 1 base from J; bases unmatched to any gene: 6. For the CDR3, the DNA is TGTGCCAGCAGCGTAGTCACTAGCGGGAGATTATCCTACAATGAGCAGTTCTTC. It encodes CASSVVTSGRLSYNEQFF.

The genes are TRBV3-1 (or the pseudogene TRBV3-2) and TRBJ1-5; 10 nucleotides agree with TRBD1. CDR3 length: 17 residues. With V trimmed by 0 bases and J by 3 bases, 5 bases remained unmatched. The germline V gene has CDR1 LGHDT and CDR2 YNNKEL (reference sequence). DNA for the CDR3: TGTGCCAGCAGCCAAGAGGGAGGGACAGGGGCCAATCAGCCCCAGCATTTT. Translated, it gives CASSQEGGTGANQPQHF.

The rearrangement joins TRBV5-1 to TRBJ2-2; unclear D gene. Germline CDR1 is SGHRS and CDR2 is YFSETQ. V lost 4 bases to trimming and J lost 0 bases, with 13 bases between them. This CDR3 spans 16 amino acids. For the CDR3, the DNA is TGCGCCAGCAGCCGAATGGCACCGTCGAACACCGGGGAGCTGTTTTTT. It encodes CASSRMAPSNTGELFF.

This clone has a single count. The chain links TRBV7-2 to TRBJ2-1; 7 bases are shared with TRBD2. The ends lost 3 bases at V and 8 bases at J; junction bases unmatched: 10. In germline, CDR1 is SGHTA, CDR2 FQGNSA. The CDR3 runs 15 residues. This CDR3 is CASSFWGGIGDEQFF. CDR3 in DNA: TGTGCCAGCAGCTTCTGGGGAGGGATAGGCGATGAGCAGTTCTTC.

V is TRBV5-1 and J is TRBJ2-1; TRBD2 might be the D (6 bases). This CDR3 spans 14 amino acids. Trimming left V 3 bases short and J 9 bases short, with 16 bases between. Germline lookup yields CDR1 SGHRS and CDR2 YFSETQ. For the CDR3, the DNA is TGCGCCAGCAGCTCTTCGACTAGTCCAGGTGAGCAGTTCTTC. It translates to CASSSSTSPGEQFF.

V and J are TRBV28 and TRBJ2-7; possible D gene TRBD1, 5 bases. This CDR3 region has 14 residues. V was trimmed by 4 bases and J by 1 base, leaving 11 bases between them. The germline V gene encodes CDR1 MDHEN and CDR2 SYDVKM. For the CDR3, the DNA is TGTGCCAGCAGTTCCCCCCCAGGGTCCTACGAGCAGTACTTC. This codes for CASSSPPGSYEQYF.

The chain employs TRBV27 and TRBJ2-7; D is possibly TRBD1 (6 bases). This CDR3 is built from 13 residues. V gave up 6 bases and J gave up 0 bases, with 9 bases separating them. Germline V gene data show CDR1 as MNHEY and CDR2 as SMNVEV (reference sequence). The CDR3, as DNA: TGTGCCAGCAGCATCAGGGGCTCCTACGAGCAGTACTTC. It yields the protein CASSIRGSYEQYF.

Comments on this clone: The junction and the germline gene differ at one end; a read error may be behind it. The chain is built from TRBV7-7 and TRBJ2-3; TRBD1 matches at 8 bases. This CDR3 is built from 15 residues. In germline, CDR1 is SSHAT, CDR2 FNYEAQ (reference sequence). The CDR3 nucleotides are TGTGCTAGCAGCCAGGGGGCGGACAGCACAGATACGCAGTATTTT. Protein product: CASSQGADSTDTQYF.

The V and J genes are TRBV28 and TRBJ2-1; TRBD1 matches 7 bases. This CDR3 has 15 residues. Germline V gene data show CDR1 as MDHEN and CDR2 as SYDVKM. Trimming took 6 bases from V and 9 from J; bases not matched to a gene: 14. The CDR3 protein is CASRPDRLPMGEQFF. Written as DNA, the CDR3 is TGTGCCAGCAGACCGGACAGGCTCCCGATGGGTGAGCAGTTCTTC.

V and J are TRBV6-5 and TRBJ2-7, with TRBD1 matching 8 bases. Germline-derived CDR1 and CDR2 are MNHEY and SVGAGI. V gave up 11 bases and J gave up 5 bases; unmatched junction bases: 11. CDR3 length: 13 residues. The CDR3 DNA reads TGTGCCTGCGAGGGGACAGGCCCCCACGAGCAGTACTTC. Translating gives CACEGTGPHEQYF.